These 26 T cell receptor beta chains were all obtained from the same sample, sequenced in a study of regulatory T cells in long-lasting Graves disease. Time point specified: newly diagnosed GD, antithyroid drugs for less than 3 months. From PBMCs, RNA was extracted and then used to make the TCR library. Relying on iRepertoire HTBI primers and Arm-PCR of CDR3 regions, the team built TCR beta libraries. TCRdb independently ran MiXCR on the multiplex PCR reads; one entry per CDR3 protein. The data hold around 500,000 distinct CDR3 sequences, with 12% observed a single time. A further study also used this sample, focusing on T cells in Graves' hyperthyroidism and ophthalmopathy.

This sample comprised peripheral blood mononuclear cells (PBMCs), obtained at new diagnosis, from a patient treated with antithyroid drugs. Source of these receptors: a woman in her 30s with Graves disease.

At least ten counts were recorded for this clonotype. The genes are TRBV5-6 and TRBJ2-3; 9 bases agree with TRBD1. This CDR3 has 16 residues. J was trimmed by 4 bases and V by 5 bases; bases with no gene match: 11. Looked up from germline, CDR1 is SGHDT and CDR2 is YYEEEE. For the CDR3, the DNA is TGTGCCAGCAGTCAAACAGGACAGGGGTTCGCAGATACGCAGTATTTT. Amino acid sequence: CASSQTGQGFADTQYF. The full variable domain, in which reference TRBV5-6 and TRBJ2-3 provide the parts outside the CDR3, is DAGVTQSPTHLIKTRGQQVTLRCSPKSGHDTVSWYQQALGQGPQFIFQYYEEEERQRGNFPDRFSGHQFPNYSSELNVNALLLGDSALYLCASSQTGQGFADTQYFGPGTRLTVL.

This clonotype was found a few times. V gene TRBV2 combines with J gene TRBJ2-2; 10 bases are shared with TRBD1. This CDR3 is 14 amino acids long. The J segment lost 6 bases and the V segment lost 6 bases, leaving 4 bases of the junction unmatched. The germline gives CDR1 SNHLY, CDR2 FYNNEI. CDR3 nucleotides: TGTGCCAGCAGCCGGGACAGGGGCGCCGGGGAGCTGTTTTTT. Residues: CASSRDRGAGELFF. Looking up the rest from reference TRBV2 and TRBJ2-2 gives the full variable domain: EPEVTQTPSHQVTQMGQEVILRCVPISNHLYFYWYRQILGQKVEFLVSFYNNEISEKSEIFDDQFSVERPDGSNFTLKIRSTKLEDSAMYFCASSRDRGAGELFFGEGSRLTVL.

The chain uses TRBV20-1 and TRBJ2-6; 9 bases are a match to TRBD1. Trimming cost V 2 bases and J 0 bases; bases outside gene matches: 8. Per the germline V gene, CDR1 is DFQATT and CDR2 is SNEGSKA (reference sequence). The CDR3 length is 18 residues. CDR3 sequence: CSARQTGGWDSGANVLTF. The DNA of the CDR3 is TGCAGTGCTAGACAAACAGGGGGCTGGGACTCTGGGGCCAACGTCCTGACTTTC.

The chain combines TRBV19 with TRBJ2-1; the D call may be TRBD1 or TRBD2 (5 bases each). Germline CDR1 reads LNHDA; CDR2 reads SQIVND (reference sequence). Trimming removed 7 bases at V and 0 bases at J, with 13 bases between. The CDR3 is 15 amino acids. In nucleotides, the CDR3 is TGTGCCAGTAAGGGGAGCGTTAGCTCCTACAATGAGCAGTTCTTC. Its protein product is CASKGSVSSYNEQFF.

This sequence joins TRBV2 and TRBJ2-7, with TRBD2 identical over 12 bases. Trimming cost V 11 bases and J 4 bases; bases outside gene matches: 15. Looked up from germline, CDR1 is SNHLY and CDR2 is FYNNEI. The CDR3 spans 16 residues. The CDR3 DNA reads TGTGCCGGGGGACTAGCGGGCCCGATAGTTACTTACGAGCAGTACTTC. Translating it yields CAGGLAGPIVTYEQYF.

This clonotype was observed a handful of times. The chain recombines TRBV11-2 with TRBJ2-1, with 8 bases identical to TRBD1. J lost 0 bases, V lost 6 bases, and 16 bases had no gene match. The germline gives CDR1 SGHAT, CDR2 FQNNGV. The CDR3 spans 19 residues. The CDR3 reads CASRKFRGAGTGSYNEQFF. The CDR3 bases are TGTGCCAGCAGGAAATTCAGGGGGGCCGGGACAGGCTCCTACAATGAGCAGTTCTTC.

This clonotype was counted many times. The chain joins TRBV20-1 to TRBJ2-7; TRBD2 matches 13 bases. The V segment lost 5 bases and the J segment 2 bases; nucleotides outside the gene matches: 3. CDR3 length equals 14 residues. Per germline, CDR1 DFQATT and CDR2 SNEGSKA (reference sequence). The DNA of the CDR3 is TGCAGTGCTTCCGGGACTAGCGGGACCTACGAGCAGTACTTC. It encodes CSASGTSGTYEQYF.

In the case of this clonotype: Given a far larger clone just one base away, this is likely a sequencing read error. The V and J genes are TRBV11-3 and TRBJ2-1; the D gene is possibly TRBD2 (5 bases). The CDR3 runs 12 residues. Germline lookup yields CDR1 SGHNT and CDR2 YENEEA. The DNA of the CDR3 is TGTGCCAGCAGCTTAGATCGTAGGGAGCAGCTCTTC. Translated: CASSLDRREQLF.

This chain links TRBV6-1 with TRBJ2-7; D ambiguous. CDR3 length: 14 residues. Germline CDR1 and CDR2: MNHNS and SASEGT. V was pared by 8 bases and J by 1 base, with 15 bases between. CDR3 protein: CASAPVPRSYEQYF. The CDR3 bases are TGTGCCAGCGCCCCGGTGCCCCGATCCTACGAGCAGTACTTC.

The chain combines TRBV4-2 with TRBJ2-7; 10 nucleotides line up with TRBD2. The CDR3 runs to 18 residues. Looked up from germline, CDR1 is LGHNA and CDR2 is YNFKEQ. With 0 bases clipped from V and 4 bases from J, the junction kept 12 bases outside the gene matches. The DNA of the CDR3 is TGTGCCAGCAGCCAAGATGGGGAAAGCGGGAGGGCCGTATACGAGCAGTACTTC. Its translation is CASSQDGESGRAVYEQYF.

In this sample, this clonotype is medium-sized. The chain employs TRBV13 and TRBJ2-1; TRBD2 aligns across 9 bases. Germline trimming cut 5 bases from V and 5 bases from J; bases unmatched to any gene: 7. The CDR3 is made up of 15 amino acids. Germline V gene lookup returns CDR1 PRHDT and CDR2 FYEKMQ (reference sequence). CDR3 sequence reads: CASSPLAGTNNEQFF. CDR3 bases: TGTGCCAGCAGCCCTCTAGCGGGAACCAACAATGAGCAGTTCTTC.

This clonotype appeared a few times. The V call is TRBV6-1, the J call TRBJ2-3, with D maybe TRBD2 (5 bases). Trimming stripped 2 bases from V and 2 bases from J, with 8 bases between. The CDR3 runs to 14 residues. The V gene's germline CDR1 is MNHNS and CDR2 SASEGT. The CDR3 nucleotides are TGTGCCAGCAGTGAAAGCGGAATCACAGATACGCAGTATTTT. Its translation is CASSESGITDTQYF.

Only a few counts were recorded for this clonotype. The chain has TRBV13 and TRBJ1-6; 8 bases are a match to TRBD1. Germline V gene lookup returns CDR1 PRHDT and CDR2 FYEKMQ (reference sequence). J lost 2 bases, V lost 5 bases, and 2 bases had no gene match. CDR3 length: 15 amino acids. CDR3 nucleotides: TGTGCCAGCAGCCCAGGGGGCCCCTATAATTCACCCCTCCACTTT. As protein: CASSPGGPYNSPLHF.

This clonotype was counted many times. The rearrangement joins TRBV5-5 to TRBJ1-6, with TRBD1 as a possible D gene (6 bases). The CDR3 is 15 amino acids. Germline V lookup: CDR1 SGHKS, CDR2 YYEKEE (reference sequence). The V and J ends lost 4 bases and 2 bases respectively, with 10 bases between them. CDR3: CASSPWTAYNSPLHF. The CDR3 DNA reads TGTGCCAGCAGCCCCTGGACAGCCTATAATTCACCCCTCCACTTT.

This clonotype was detected a few times. The chain combines TRBV2 with TRBJ2-5, with D possibly called TRBD1 or TRBD2 (5 bases each). The CDR3 sequence is 15 residues long. V lost 5 bases to trimming and J lost 2 bases, with 15 bases between them. Germline values: CDR1 SNHLY, CDR2 FYNNEI. The CDR3 loop is CASSRTGTAQETQYF. The CDR3 DNA reads as TGTGCCAGCAGTCGAACCGGGACCGCGCAAGAGACCCAGTACTTC.

Many counts were recorded for this clonotype. The chain employs TRBV11-2 and TRBJ2-2, with TRBD1 matching over 7 bases. The junction had 3 bases not matched to a gene; V was cut back by 5 bases and J by 6 bases. Germline-derived CDR1 and CDR2 are SGHAT and FQNNGV. CDR3 length: 13 amino acids. The CDR3 DNA reads TGTGCCAGCAGCCACGGACAGGCCGGGGAGCTGTTTTTT. This codes for CASSHGQAGELFF.

This clonotype was counted between two and nine times. The chain is built from TRBV5-4 and TRBJ2-5; 8 nucleotides align to TRBD2. V lost 6 bases and J lost 5; bases outside the gene matches: 9. The CDR3 sequence is 14 residues long. Germline values: CDR1 SGHNT, CDR2 YYREEE (reference sequence). CDR3 residues: CASKTAGTRETQYF. The CDR3 DNA follows: TGTGCCAGCAAAACCGCAGGGACTAGGGAGACCCAGTACTTC.

This clonotype showed up many times. The chain is built from TRBV6-1 and TRBJ2-1, with 7 bases that match TRBD1. The CDR3 is made up of 22 amino acids. CDR1 and CDR2 (germline): MNHNS, SASEGT. V was pared by 10 bases and J by 0 bases, with 30 bases of the junction left unmatched. In DNA form, the CDR3 reads TGTGCCACCCGGAAGGGGGCTCTAGGGGCCTGGCAAATCTTTAGCTCCTACAATGAGCAGTTCTTC. This sequence encodes CATRKGALGAWQIFSSYNEQFF.

The V gene is TRBV24-1, the J gene TRBJ2-2; no definite D call. This CDR3 comprises 15 residues. Germline V gives CDR1 KGHDR, CDR2 SFDVKD. Trimming pared 4 bases from V and 4 bases from J, leaving 12 bases between. The CDR3 sequence is CATSDLNWPTGELFF. The DNA of the CDR3 is TGTGCCACCAGTGACCTGAACTGGCCCACCGGGGAGCTGTTTTTT.

This clonotype was counted ten times or more. This chain uses TRBV30 with TRBJ1-3; a possible D gene is TRBD1 (6 bases). Germline V CDR1 and CDR2: GTSNPN, SVGIG (reference sequence). V lost 1 base and J 0 bases, leaving 7 bases between the germline ends. The CDR3 runs to 14 residues. The CDR3 protein is CAWSDRASGNTIYF. CDR3 sequence (DNA): TGTGCCTGGAGTGACAGGGCCTCTGGAAACACCATATATTTT.

This clonotype was found many times. CDR3 protein: CASSPDRGPPAQHF. The CDR3, as DNA: TGTGCCAGCTCACCAGACAGGGGGCCTCCGGCCCAGCATTTT. V is TRBV18 and J is TRBJ1-5; TRBD1 matches at 10 bases. The V gene's germline CDR1 is KGHSH and CDR2 LQKENI. Trimming cost V 2 bases and J 11 bases; bases outside gene matches: 6. CDR3 size: 14 residues. Supplemented by reference TRBV18 and TRBJ1-5, the full variable domain reads NAGVMQNPRHLVRRRGQEARLRCSPMKGHSHVYWYRQLPEEGLKFMVYLQKENIIDESGMPKERFSAEFPKEGPSILRIQQVVRGDSAAYFCASSPDRGPPAQHFGDGTRLSIL.

This clonotype came up a few times. The chain is built from TRBV12-3 or TRBV12-4 and TRBJ2-1; 9 bases align to TRBD1. V lost 4 bases, J lost 8 bases, and 3 bases stayed unmatched. CDR3 size: 13 residues. This chain's CDR3 is CASSYRGRDEQFF. CDR3 nucleotide sequence: TGTGCCAGCAGTTACAGGGGGCGGGATGAGCAGTTCTTC.

The chain couples TRBV7-9 to TRBJ2-1; D is perhaps TRBD1 or TRBD2 (5 bases each). Germline-derived CDR1 and CDR2 are SEHNR and FQNEAQ (reference sequence). The CDR3 is made up of 14 amino acids. V was cut by 5 bases and J by 5 bases, with 13 bases left in between. This chain's CDR3 is CASSRDGENNEQFF. CDR3 nucleotide sequence: TGTGCCAGCAGCCGGGACGGGGAAAACAATGAGCAGTTCTTC.

In this sample, this clonotype turned up a few times. This chain links TRBV7-2 with TRBJ1-4; no clear D gene. This CDR3 has 14 amino acids. V was cut by 3 bases and J by 7 bases, with 12 bases left in between. In germline, CDR1 is SGHTA, CDR2 FQGNSA. CDR3 sequence reads: CASSFRQDGEKLFF. In DNA form, the CDR3 reads TGTGCCAGCAGCTTCAGGCAGGATGGTGAAAAACTGTTTTTT. Full variable domain (outside the CDR3, taken from reference TRBV7-2 and TRBJ1-4): GAGVSQSPSNKVTEKGKDVELRCDPISGHTALYWYRQSLGQGLEFLIYFQGNSAPDKSGLPSDRFSAERTGGSVSTLTIQRTQQEDSAVYLCASSFRQDGEKLFFGSGTQLSVL.

On this clonotype itself: A much larger clone is a single base away; this may be a read error. J is TRBJ2-3 and V is TRBV5-5; TRBD2 aligns across 11 bases. This CDR3 contains 16 residues. Germline CDR1 SGHKS, CDR2 YYEKEE (reference sequence). The CDR3 DNA is TGTGCCGGCAGCTTAGGGACTAGCGGTAACACAGATACGCAGTATTTT. Its translation is CAGSLGTSGNTDTQYF. The full variable domain, in which reference TRBV5-5 and TRBJ2-3 provide the parts outside the CDR3, is DAGVTQSPTHLIKTRGQQVTLRCSPISGHKSVSWYQQVLGQGPQFIFQYYEKEERGRGNFPDRFSARQFPNYSSELNVNALLLGDSALYLCAGSLGTSGNTDTQYFGPGTRLTVL.

Remarks on this clonotype: Since a much larger clone is just one base distant, this may be a read error. The rearrangement joins TRBV27 to TRBJ2-7; D is unclear. The V end lost 3 bases, the J end lost 7 bases, and 19 bases lay between the germline ends. The CDR3 runs to 15 residues. CDR1 and CDR2 from the germline V gene are MNHEY and SMNVEV (reference sequence). In DNA, the CDR3 is TGTGCCAGCAGTTTGACTGCATCTTTTTACAATGAGCAGTACTTC. It is translated as CASSLTASFYNEQYF.